Listed below are T cell receptor beta chains from one sample, sequenced in a study of CD8+CD57+ T cells in acquired aplastic anemia. TCRdb itself ran the reads through MiXCR, one entry per CDR3 protein. The sample includes 180,000 or so distinct CDR3 sequences, approximately 49% of them seen just once. The sample comprised sorted CD4+, CD8+, or CD8+CD57+ T cells (not recorded which) from PBMCs. These receptors originate from a human donor in good health. CDR3s include the opening cysteine and the closing phenylalanine or tryptophan. D genes are given only for firm matches. Expanded clones get a size class; other rows say once, few or many, or leave the size out.

J gene: TRBJ1-6; clone size: NA; D gene: NA; V gene: TRBV2; CDR3 protein: CASSEGSYSPLHF; CDR3 DNA: TGTGCCAGCAGTGAGGGCAGTTATTCACCCCTCCACTTT
J gene: TRBJ1-6; clone size: NA; D gene: NA; V gene: TRBV24-1; CDR3 protein: CATSARQPPLHF; CDR3 DNA: TGTGCCACCAGTGCACGACAGCCACCCCTCCACTTT
J gene: TRBJ2-7; clone size: many; D gene: TRBD2; V gene: TRBV5-1; CDR3 protein: CASSISGSKSYEQYF; CDR3 DNA: TGCGCCAGCAGCATTAGCGGGAGCAAGTCATACGAGCAGTACTTC
J gene: TRBJ2-3; clone size: many; D gene: TRBD2; V gene: TRBV4-2; CDR3 protein: CASSPGLAGVDTQYF; CDR3 DNA: TGTGCCAGCAGCCCGGGACTAGCGGGAGTAGATACGCAGTATTTT
J gene: TRBJ1-2; clone size: NA; D gene: NA; V gene: TRBV28; CDR3 protein: CASSSLIGAYYGYTF; CDR3 DNA: TGTGCCAGCAGTTCCCTCATAGGGGCATACTATGGCTACACCTTC
J gene: TRBJ1-1; clone size: many; D gene: NA; V gene: TRBV4-1; CDR3 protein: CASSHDLRGRGNTEAFF; CDR3 DNA: TGCGCCAGCAGCCACGACCTCAGGGGAAGGGGGAACACTGAAGCTTTCTTT
J gene: TRBJ1-5; clone size: NA; D gene: NA; V gene: TRBV2; CDR3 protein: CASSESRDLNQPQHF; CDR3 DNA: TGTGCCAGCAGTGAGAGCAGGGACCTCAATCAGCCCCAGCATTTT
J gene: TRBJ2-3; clone size: NA; D gene: NA; V gene: TRBV19; CDR3 protein: CASSPALLSTQYF; CDR3 DNA: TGTGCCAGTAGTCCAGCTTTGTTGAGTACGCAGTATTTT
J gene: TRBJ2-3; clone size: NA; D gene: NA; V gene: TRBV7-8; CDR3 protein: CASSSAVGGRTDTQYF; CDR3 DNA: TGTGCCAGCAGCTCCGCGGTAGGTGGGCGCACAGATACGCAGTATTTT
J gene: TRBJ2-3; clone size: NA; D gene: TRBD2; V gene: TRBV20-1; CDR3 protein: CSASGPSGGGAGDTQYF; CDR3 DNA: TGCAGTGCTAGTGGACCTAGCGGGGGTGGGGCTGGAGATACGCAGTATTTT
J gene: TRBJ2-5; clone size: many; D gene: NA; V gene: TRBV2; CDR3 protein: CASSEGLRAQETQYF; CDR3 DNA: TGTGCCAGCAGTGAAGGACTCAGGGCCCAAGAGACCCAGTACTTC
J gene: TRBJ1-5; clone size: many; D gene: NA; V gene: TRBV12-3/TRBV12-4; CDR3 protein: CASSIEQVNQPQHF; CDR3 DNA: TGTGCCAGCAGCATCGAACAGGTAAATCAGCCCCAGCATTTT